The T cell receptor beta chain described here comes from a study of technical replicates of blood from a few donors. The V gene's germline CDR1 is SQVTM and CDR2 ANQGSEA. The germline V and J ends were trimmed by 5 bases and 6 bases, with 10 bases remaining between them. The CDR3 loop spans 12 amino acids. Only in-frame clones appear in the TCRdb table, and some are missing; sequencing was by immunoSEQ multiplex PCR. The sample includes fewer than 90,000 clones, 94% seen only once; the top ten take 0.25%. The TCR comes from a human donor in good health. The chain joins TRBV29-1 to TRBJ1-4, with a weak D call TRBD1 (6 bases). Material: T cells isolated from PBMCs. The CDR3 nucleotides read TGCAGCGTTTGGGCAGGGGATGAAAAACTGTTTTTT. This translates into CSVWAGDEKLFF.